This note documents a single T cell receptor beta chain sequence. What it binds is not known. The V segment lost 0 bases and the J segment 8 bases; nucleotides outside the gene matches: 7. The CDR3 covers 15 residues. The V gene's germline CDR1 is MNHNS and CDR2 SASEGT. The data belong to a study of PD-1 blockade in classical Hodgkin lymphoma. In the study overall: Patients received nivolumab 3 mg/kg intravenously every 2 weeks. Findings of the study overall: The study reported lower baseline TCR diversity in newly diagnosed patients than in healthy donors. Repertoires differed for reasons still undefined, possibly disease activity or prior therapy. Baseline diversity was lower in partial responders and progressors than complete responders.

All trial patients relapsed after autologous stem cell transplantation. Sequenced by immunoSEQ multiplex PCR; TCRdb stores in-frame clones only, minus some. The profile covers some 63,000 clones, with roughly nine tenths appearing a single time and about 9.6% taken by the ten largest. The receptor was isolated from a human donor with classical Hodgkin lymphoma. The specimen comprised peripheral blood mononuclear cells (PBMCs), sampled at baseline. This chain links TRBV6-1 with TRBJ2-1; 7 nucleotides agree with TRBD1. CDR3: CASSEALGGWDEQFF. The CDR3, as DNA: TGTGCCAGCAGTGAAGCGTTAGGGGGCTGGGATGAGCAGTTCTTC.